The 25 T cell receptor beta chains below all came from one sample that was sequenced in a study of blood T cells in healthy people across ages. A sample-barcoded 5' primer and a J-beta primer mix were used in a second PCR of about 6 to 12 cycles. TCRdb used MiXCR to reprocess the 5' RACE reads, holding one entry per CDR3 protein. The table lists fewer than 950,000 distinct CDR3 sequences, about 55% of them singletons. The specimen sequenced was blood. The origin of the receptors is a man at least 80 years old in good health.

This clonotype was observed a few times. The rearrangement uses TRBV7-2 and TRBJ2-5; the D gene is possibly TRBD1 (5 bases). The CDR3 is 14 residues long. Trimming removed 5 bases from V and 4 bases from J, with 14 bases in between. Germline assignment: CDR1 SGHTA and CDR2 FQGNSA. CDR3: CASSLTQGGETQYF. DNA for the CDR3: TGTGCCAGCAGCCTTACGCAGGGTGGAGAGACCCAGTACTTC.

Points on this clonotype: One junction end disagrees with the germline gene, perhaps due to a read error. V usage is TRBV4-1 and J usage is TRBJ1-2, with D unresolved. There are 15 residues in the CDR3. From germline, CDR1 is MGHRA and CDR2 YSYEKL. The CDR3 loop reads CPSSQETGEGYGYTF. The DNA of the CDR3 is TGCCCCAGCAGCCAAGAGACCGGGGAGGGCTATGGCTACACCTTC.

The chain has TRBV7-2 and TRBJ2-1; D is undetermined. The CDR3 runs 13 residues. Per the germline V gene, CDR1 is SGHTA and CDR2 is FQGNSA. V was shortened by 3 bases and J by 9 bases, with 12 bases between the two germline ends. CDR3 amino acids: CASSFRTLGEQFF. CDR3 in DNA: TGTGCCAGCAGCTTCAGGACCCTTGGTGAGCAGTTCTTC.

This chain connects TRBV18 to TRBJ2-1, with TRBD2 matching 12 bases. V shed 3 bases and J 2 bases; nucleotides not matched to a gene: 5. The CDR3 consists of 17 residues. Germline V gives CDR1 KGHSH, CDR2 LQKENI. CDR3 nucleotides: TGTGCCAGCTCACCCTACCTAGCGGGAGGGCCCTACAATGAGCAGTTCTTC. Translating gives CASSPYLAGGPYNEQFF.

V usage is TRBV5-1 and J usage is TRBJ1-2, with D perhaps matching TRBD1 (5 bases). CDR1 and CDR2 from the germline V gene are SGHRS and YFSETQ. This CDR3 spans 15 amino acids. V lost 3 bases to trimming and J lost 2 bases, with 14 bases between them. CDR3 loop: CASSSDQGINYGYTF. The DNA of the CDR3 is TGCGCCAGCAGCTCCGACCAGGGTATAAACTATGGCTACACCTTC.

This sequence joins TRBV9 and TRBJ2-3; D assignment may be TRBD1 or TRBD2 (6 bases each). Per the germline V gene, CDR1 is SGDLS and CDR2 is YYNGEE. Trimming stripped 7 bases from V and 14 bases from J, with 26 bases between. CDR3 length: 14 residues. The CDR3 is CASGRGDGNRYAYF. The DNA of the CDR3 is TGTGCCAGCGGAAGGGGGGACGGGAACAGATACGCGTATTTT.

V usage is TRBV18 and J usage is TRBJ2-4; no firm D call. CDR3 size: 16 residues. V lost 3 bases and J lost 0, with 12 bases in between. In germline, CDR1 is KGHSH, CDR2 LQKENI. The DNA of the CDR3 is TGTGCCAGCTCACCCCTAGACCTGTCAGCCAAAAACATTCAGTACTTC. Translated, it gives CASSPLDLSAKNIQYF.

This sequence joins TRBV12-3 or TRBV12-4 and TRBJ1-2, with 7 bases matching TRBD1. The CDR3 spans 15 residues. V lost 4 bases and J lost 5; bases outside the gene matches: 10. The CDR3 here is CASSSHDRDYYGYTF. The DNA for the CDR3 is TGTGCCAGCAGTTCGCATGACAGGGACTATTATGGCTACACCTTC.

The rearrangement joins TRBV11-2 to TRBJ2-7; tentative D call: TRBD1 (5 bases). Trimming took off 4 bases at V and 2 bases at J, with 18 bases between the two ends. This CDR3 region has 16 residues. Looked up from germline, CDR1 is SGHAT and CDR2 is FQNNGV. CDR3 coding DNA: TGTGCCAGCAGCTCCCCATACAGGCCTAGGGCCTACGAGCAGTACTTC. This encodes CASSSPYRPRAYEQYF.

This chain joins TRBV5-1 and TRBJ1-1; TRBD1 is a possible D gene (6 bases). The germline V and J ends were trimmed by 3 bases and 5 bases, with 11 bases remaining between them. The CDR3 loop spans 13 amino acids. Germline lookup yields CDR1 SGHRS and CDR2 YFSETQ. Written as DNA, the CDR3 is TGCGCCAGCAGCTCCACAGGGACGACTGAAGCTTTCTTT. It translates to CASSSTGTTEAFF. Full variable domain (rest looked up from reference TRBV5-1 and TRBJ1-1): KAGVTQTPRYLIKTRGQQVTLSCSPISGHRSVSWYQQTPGQGLQFLFEYFSETQRNKGNFPGRFSGRQFSNSRSEMNVSTLELGDSALYLCASSSTGTTEAFFGQGTRLTVV.

This chain connects TRBV20-1 to TRBJ2-5; weak D call: TRBD2 (6 bases). Germline CDR1 and CDR2: DFQATT and SNEGSKA (reference sequence). The CDR3 contains 12 residues. The germline V and J ends were trimmed by 5 bases and 4 bases, with 11 bases remaining between them. Here the CDR3 reads CSASPGLETQYF. DNA for the CDR3: TGCAGTGCTTCGCCGGGACTAGAGACCCAGTACTTC.

This clonotype was seen a few times. The V call is TRBV20-1, the J call TRBJ2-3, with D perhaps assigned TRBD1 or TRBD2 (6 bases each). CDR3 size: 16 residues. Trimming shortened V by 6 bases and J by 14 bases, and 33 bases separated the two germline ends. Per germline, CDR1 DFQATT and CDR2 SNEGSKA (reference sequence). CDR3 bases: TGCAGTGCCCGGAGGGAGAGGGGGTTTTGGCACAGATACGCGTATTTT. It translates to CSARRERGFWHRYAYF.

The chain recombines TRBV20-1 with TRBJ2-5, with 12 bases fitting TRBD2. Losses at the gene ends were 2 bases for V and 5 bases for J; bases not matched to a gene: 3. The germline V gene encodes CDR1 DFQATT and CDR2 SNEGSKA (reference sequence). The CDR3 covers 14 residues. The CDR3 DNA reads TGCAGTGCTAGACCTAGCGGGAGGGGGGAGACCCAGTACTTC. Amino acid sequence: CSARPSGRGETQYF.

J is TRBJ2-1 and V is TRBV20-1, with D perhaps TRBD1 (6 bases). Germline V CDR1 and CDR2: DFQATT, SNEGSKA (reference sequence). The CDR3 covers 14 residues. The V end was cut by 4 bases, the J end by 6 bases, with 16 bases between. CDR3 nucleotide sequence: TGCAGTGCTACCTCACAGGGAAACCCCAATGAGCAGTTCTTC. Amino acid sequence: CSATSQGNPNEQFF.

The J gene is TRBJ2-1, the V gene TRBV12-3 or TRBV12-4; D possibly corresponds to TRBD1 (5 bases). With 3 bases removed from V and 0 bases from J, the gap between germline ends came to 9 bases. This CDR3 is 15 amino acids long. The CDR3 sequence is CASSFGAASYNEQFF. DNA of the CDR3: TGTGCCAGCAGTTTTGGGGCGGCCTCCTACAATGAGCAGTTCTTC.

This clonotype showed up just once. J is TRBJ2-7 and V is TRBV9, with TRBD2 identical over 11 bases. From germline, CDR1 is SGDLS and CDR2 YYNGEE. With 0 bases clipped from V and 7 bases from J, the junction kept 9 bases outside the gene matches. The CDR3 length is 16 residues. In nucleotides, the CDR3 is TGTGCCAGCAGCGTAGGACTAGCGGGACCGAACAATGAGCAGTACTTC. The encoded protein is CASSVGLAGPNNEQYF.

The genes are TRBV2 and TRBJ2-5, with D possibly matching TRBD1 (6 bases). Trimming removed 7 bases from V and 1 base from J, with 13 bases in between. Per the germline V gene, CDR1 is SNHLY and CDR2 is FYNNEI. This CDR3 region has 14 residues. As DNA, the CDR3 is TGTGCCAGCACGGAACAGGGCGGCCAAGAGACCCAGTACTTC. Protein product: CASTEQGGQETQYF. Complete variable domain (other parts from reference TRBV2 and TRBJ2-5): EPEVTQTPSHQVTQMGQEVILRCVPISNHLYFYWYRQILGQKVEFLVSFYNNEISEKSEIFDDQFSVERPDGSNFTLKIRSTKLEDSAMYFCASTEQGGQETQYFGPGTRLLVL.

This clonotype was recorded only once. The gene calls are TRBV7-2 and TRBJ2-4, with D maybe TRBD2 (5 bases). The end of the DNA aligns better with TRBJ2-7, so the J call may be wrong. This CDR3 has 14 amino acids. Germline V CDR1 and CDR2: SGHTA, FQGNSA. CDR3 in amino acids: CASSLAASPYEQYF. CDR3 DNA sequence: TGTGCCAGCAGCTTAGCAGCTAGCCCCTACGAGCAGTACTTC.

The CDR3: CASRTAYPNTGELFF. CDR3 nucleotides: TGTGCCAGCAGGACGGCCTACCCGAACACCGGGGAGCTGTTTTTT. This sequence joins TRBV6-5 and TRBJ2-2; D not certain. Deletions cut 6 bases from V and 0 bases from J, with 11 bases between. From germline, CDR1 is MNHEY and CDR2 SVGAGI. This CDR3 is built from 15 residues.

This clonotype was counted ten times or more. V is TRBV7-3 and J is TRBJ2-1; D might be TRBD2 (5 bases). Trimming removed 5 bases from V and 1 base from J, with 12 bases in between. Germline V gene lookup returns CDR1 SGHTA and CDR2 FQGTGA. This CDR3 has 15 residues. For the CDR3, the DNA is TGTGCCAGCAGCCTACTAGGGTCGTCCTACAATGAGCAGTTCTTC. This encodes CASSLLGSSYNEQFF.

The genes are TRBV27 and TRBJ1-1; perhaps TRBD1 as D (6 bases). Trimming took off 3 bases at V and 4 bases at J, with 12 bases between the two ends. This CDR3 comprises 14 residues. Germline V gene sequence: CDR1 MNHEY, CDR2 SMNVEV (reference sequence). In DNA, the CDR3 is TGTGCCAGCAGTTTGAAGCAGGGGATCACTGAAGCTTTCTTT. Amino acid sequence: CASSLKQGITEAFF.

The chain employs TRBV7-8 and TRBJ2-3; 8 positions match TRBD2. The V gene end was trimmed by 1 base and the J gene end by 6 bases; junction bases not matched to a gene: 12. This CDR3 has 17 residues. From germline, CDR1 is SGHVS and CDR2 FQNEAQ. The CDR3 is CASSLVGAGAAGDTQYF. CDR3 bases: TGTGCCAGCAGCTTAGTAGGAGCGGGAGCCGCAGGGGATACGCAGTATTTT.

This chain uses TRBV2 with TRBJ2-7; TRBD2 is a possible D gene (6 bases). Trimming cost V 4 bases and J 6 bases, with 19 bases left between them. CDR1 is SNHLY and CDR2 is FYNNEI in the germline V gene. The CDR3 is 15 amino acids. The CDR3 protein is CASSASAGTPGEQYF. The DNA of the CDR3 is TGTGCCAGCAGTGCCTCGGCAGGGACTCCTGGCGAGCAGTACTTC.

The CDR3 nucleotides are TGTGCCAGCAGCCTAGTTAGGCTGGACTACAACAATGAGCAGTTCTTC. Translation: CASSLVRLDYNNEQFF. V is TRBV27 and J is TRBJ2-1, with D tentatively TRBD2 (6 bases). Germline-derived CDR1 and CDR2 are MNHEY and SMNVEV (reference sequence). Trimming took 6 bases from V and 5 from J, leaving 20 bases between them. The CDR3 has 16 residues.

The chain employs TRBV9 and TRBJ2-7; 9 positions agree with TRBD2. Germline CDR1 reads SGDLS; CDR2 reads YYNGEE. This CDR3 comprises 15 residues. J was trimmed by 2 bases and V by 4 bases; bases with no gene match: 7. The CDR3 region has the DNA TGTGCCAGCAGCTCGAGGACTAGCGAGCCCTACGAGCAGTACTTC. Protein product: CASSSRTSEPYEQYF.